These T cell receptor beta chains were read from a single sample in a study of blood T cells in healthy people across ages. One entry per CDR3 protein results from TCRdb running MiXCR on the 5' RACE reads. Of 1.6 million or so distinct CDR3 sequences in the sample, roughly a third were seen once. The specimen was blood. These receptor sequences come from a woman aged 30 to 39 in good health. The CDR3 runs from the conserved cysteine through the conserved F or W. A D gene is named only where the DNA matches it firmly. Some rows mark clone size as missing; the rest say once, few, many or name a class of expanded clone.

j_gene: TRBJ2-7; d_gene: TRBD2; v_gene: TRBV5-1; len: 18; abundance: .; CDR3aa: CASSLPFTSGRPYNEQYF; CDR3nt: TGCGCCAGCAGCTTACCCTTCACTAGCGGGAGACCCTACAATGAGCAGTACTTC
j_gene: TRBJ2-1; d_gene: .; v_gene: TRBV27; len: 14; abundance: few; CDR3aa: CASRRLDSYNEQFF; CDR3nt: TGTGCCAGCAGAAGACTAGATTCCTACAATGAGCAGTTCTTC
j_gene: TRBJ2-7; d_gene: TRBD1; v_gene: TRBV12-3/TRBV12-4; len: 13; abundance: once; CDR3aa: CASSLGQGIEQYF; CDR3nt: TGTGCCAGCAGCTTAGGACAGGGAATCGAGCAGTACTTC
j_gene: TRBJ2-5; d_gene: .; v_gene: TRBV20-1; len: 14; abundance: .; CDR3aa: CSATLAIPGWEQYF; CDR3nt: TGCAGTGCTACTCTCGCCATCCCAGGTTGGGAGCAGTACTTC
j_gene: TRBJ2-1; d_gene: TRBD2; v_gene: TRBV15; len: 15; abundance: few; CDR3aa: CATSRVGTSPNEQFF; CDR3nt: TGTGCCACCAGCAGAGTGGGGACTAGCCCCAATGAGCAGTTCTTC
j_gene: TRBJ1-2; d_gene: .; v_gene: TRBV27; len: 13; abundance: .; CDR3aa: CASRSLANYGYTF; CDR3nt: TGTGCCAGCAGGTCCCTTGCTAACTATGGCTACACCTTC
j_gene: TRBJ2-7; d_gene: .; v_gene: TRBV3-1; len: 13; abundance: once; CDR3aa: CAGSPLMGGEQYF; CDR3nt: TGTGCCGGCAGCCCCCTCATGGGTGGGGAGCAGTACTTC
j_gene: TRBJ1-1; d_gene: TRBD1; v_gene: TRBV3-1; len: 13; abundance: .; CDR3aa: CASSPQGASEAFF; CDR3nt: TGTGCCAGCAGCCCGCAGGGGGCATCTGAAGCTTTCTTT
j_gene: TRBJ2-1; d_gene: .; v_gene: TRBV9; len: 15; abundance: .; CDR3aa: CASSVEAAAYNEQFF; CDR3nt: TGTGCCAGCAGCGTAGAAGCGGCGGCCTACAATGAGCAGTTCTTC
j_gene: TRBJ2-1; d_gene: .; v_gene: TRBV9; len: 14; abundance: few; CDR3aa: CASGVSLDYNEQFF; CDR3nt: TGTGCCAGCGGGGTCTCCCTGGACTACAATGAGCAGTTCTTC
j_gene: TRBJ2-7; d_gene: TRBD1; v_gene: TRBV12-3/TRBV12-4; len: 16; abundance: few; CDR3aa: CASSWGQLQSSYEQYF; CDR3nt: TGTGCCAGCAGCTGGGGACAGCTCCAGAGCTCCTACGAGCAGTACTTC
j_gene: TRBJ1-5; d_gene: .; v_gene: TRBV30; len: 13; abundance: .; CDR3aa: CAWSKQSNQPQHF; CDR3nt: TGTGCCTGGAGTAAACAGAGCAATCAGCCCCAGCATTTT
j_gene: TRBJ2-7; d_gene: TRBD1; v_gene: TRBV12-3/TRBV12-4; len: 15; abundance: .; CDR3aa: CASSLETGGTYEQYF; CDR3nt: TGTGCCAGCAGTTTGGAGACAGGGGGCACCTACGAGCAGTACTTC
j_gene: TRBJ2-7; d_gene: .; v_gene: TRBV7-2; len: 15; abundance: many; CDR3aa: CASSPTGSGSYEQYF; CDR3nt: TGTGCCAGCAGTCCGACAGGGAGCGGGAGCTACGAGCAGTACTTC
j_gene: TRBJ2-3; d_gene: .; v_gene: TRBV20-1; len: 13; abundance: few; CDR3aa: CSAQGGGTDTQYF; CDR3nt: TGCAGTGCCCAAGGGGGGGGCACAGATACGCAGTATTTT
j_gene: TRBJ2-5; d_gene: .; v_gene: TRBV4-1; len: 15; abundance: .; CDR3aa: CASSQVRTAQETQYF; CDR3nt: TGCGCCAGCAGCCAAGTACGGACAGCCCAAGAGACCCAGTACTTC
j_gene: TRBJ2-3; d_gene: .; v_gene: TRBV10-2; len: 13; abundance: .; CDR3aa: CASSDGFPDTQYF; CDR3nt: TGCGCCAGCAGTGATGGCTTTCCAGATACGCAGTATTTT
j_gene: TRBJ2-7; d_gene: TRBD2; v_gene: TRBV20-1; len: 14; abundance: .; CDR3aa: CSAFRLAGIYEQYF; CDR3nt: TGCAGTGCTTTTCGACTAGCGGGGATTTACGAGCAGTACTTC
j_gene: TRBJ1-2; d_gene: TRBD1; v_gene: TRBV20-1; len: 13; abundance: .; CDR3aa: CSAAGTASLGYTF; CDR3nt: TGCAGTGCCGCCGGGACAGCATCCCTCGGCTACACCTTC
j_gene: TRBJ2-3; d_gene: TRBD2; v_gene: TRBV7-3; len: 15; abundance: .; CDR3aa: CASSLTVAGIDTQYF; CDR3nt: TGTGCCAGCAGCTTAACGGTAGCGGGAATAGATACGCAGTATTTT
j_gene: TRBJ2-1; d_gene: .; v_gene: TRBV20-1; len: 17; abundance: few; CDR3aa: CSASQRGGEDSYNEQFF; CDR3nt: TGCAGTGCTAGCCAAAGAGGGGGGGAAGATTCCTACAATGAGCAGTTCTTC
j_gene: TRBJ2-1; d_gene: TRBD2; v_gene: TRBV20-1; len: 14; abundance: .; CDR3aa: CSAGLAGFYNEQFF; CDR3nt: TGCAGTGCAGGCTTAGCGGGATTCTACAATGAGCAGTTCTTC
j_gene: TRBJ2-3; d_gene: TRBD1; v_gene: TRBV7-9; len: 17; abundance: .; CDR3aa: CASSLGGLDRGTDTQYF; CDR3nt: TGTGCCAGCAGCTTAGGGGGATTGGACAGGGGGACAGATACGCAGTATTTT
j_gene: TRBJ2-2; d_gene: TRBD2; v_gene: TRBV20-1; len: 17; abundance: .; CDR3aa: CSAREPSGSLYTGELFF; CDR3nt: TGCAGTGCTAGAGAACCCAGCGGGAGTCTTTACACCGGGGAGCTGTTTTTT
j_gene: TRBJ2-1; d_gene: TRBD2; v_gene: TRBV4-1; len: 17; abundance: .; CDR3aa: CASSQVGFSGRRNEQFF; CDR3nt: TGCGCCAGCAGCCAAGTGGGGTTTAGCGGGAGGAGGAATGAGCAGTTCTTC
j_gene: TRBJ2-1; d_gene: TRBD2; v_gene: TRBV9; len: 19; abundance: few; CDR3aa: CASSGGLAGEFAAYNEQFF; CDR3nt: TGTGCCAGCAGCGGAGGACTAGCGGGAGAATTTGCCGCCTACAATGAGCAGTTCTTC
j_gene: TRBJ2-2; d_gene: TRBD1; v_gene: TRBV29-1; len: 14; abundance: few; CDR3aa: CSVEAGGRTGELFF; CDR3nt: TGCAGCGTTGAAGCAGGGGGCCGCACCGGGGAGCTGTTTTTT
j_gene: TRBJ1-2; d_gene: TRBD1; v_gene: TRBV20-1; len: 16; abundance: few; CDR3aa: CSARANPGGALDGYTF; CDR3nt: TGCAGTGCTAGAGCGAACCCAGGGGGGGCGCTTGATGGCTACACCTTC